A single sample gave rise to the 3 T cell receptor beta chains below, sequenced in a study of T cells in Graves' hyperthyroidism and ophthalmopathy. TCR beta CDR3 region amplification was performed from RNA transcripts. The HTBI set primed first-round TCR CDR3 RT-PCR. MiXCR, run by TCRdb on the multiplex PCR reads, gives a single entry per CDR3 protein. The profile shows approximately 610,000 distinct CDR3 sequences, approximately 15% of them singletons. Sequences were obtained from blood. The receptors derive from a woman in her late teens or twenties with Graves' hyperthyroidism.

Concerning this clonotype: This may arise from a read error, as a much more abundant clone is one base away. V usage is TRBV6-1 and J usage is TRBJ2-3; the match to TRBD1 covers 7 bases. Germline V CDR1 and CDR2: MNHNS, SASEGT. The CDR3 contains 17 residues. Trimming at V came to 3 bases and at J to 0 bases, leaving 9 bases not matched to a gene. The CDR3 region has the DNA TGTGCCAGCAGTGATTTCACGGACAGGACCAGCACAGATACGCAGTATTTT. It encodes CASSDFTDRTSTDTQYF.

This clonotype was observed many times. This chain links TRBV7-9 with TRBJ2-1; D gene unclear. Trimming removed 5 bases from V and 1 base from J, with 18 bases in between. The CDR3 spans 17 residues. CDR1 and CDR2 from the germline V gene are SEHNR and FQNEAQ (reference sequence). The CDR3 spells CASSPSGWVGSYNEQFF. The CDR3 DNA follows: TGTGCCAGCAGCCCAAGTGGTTGGGTGGGATCCTACAATGAGCAGTTCTTC. The variable domain in full, completed from reference TRBV7-9 and TRBJ2-1, reads DTGVSQNPRHKITKRGQNVTFRCDPISEHNRLYWYRQTLGQGPEFLTYFQNEAQLEKSRLLSDRFSAERPKGSFSTLEIQRTEQGDSAMYLCASSPSGWVGSYNEQFFGPGTRLTVL.

This rearrangement joins TRBV9 to TRBJ1-1; TRBD1 is a possible D gene (5 bases). The V and J ends lost 0 bases and 5 bases respectively, with 11 bases between them. The V gene's germline CDR1 is SGDLS and CDR2 YYNGEE. The CDR3 consists of 14 residues. The CDR3 DNA reads as TGTGCCAGCAGCGTAGTCGGGACGGGGACTGAAGCTTTCTTT. The encoded protein is CASSVVGTGTEAFF.